This T cell receptor (beta chain) originates from a study of cytomegalovirus exposure and HLA in healthy donors. Notes on the study in general: Several of the most significant clusters were apparently associated with common viral pathogens in a later analysis. Prior analysis indicated that the majority of TCR beta V segments exhibited productivity approximately 90% or approximately 30% of the time.

PCR was performed using 60 Vbeta and 13 Jbeta primers. The protocol was immunoSEQ multiplex PCR, while the TCRdb copy is restricted to in-frame clones and leaves out a portion. The data hold approximately 110,000 clones, with approximately 80% observed a single time. V was shortened by 4 bases and J by 4 bases, with 13 bases between the two germline ends. The CDR3 is made up of 14 amino acids. Germline CDR1 is LNHDA and CDR2 is SQIVND (reference sequence). In the case of this clone: Antigen specificity is unknown.

The TCR was taken from a human donor in good health. The chain is built from TRBV19 and TRBJ1-2; D might be TRBD1 (5 bases). The source material was PBMCs. CDR3 DNA: TGTGCCAGTAGTACTGGGACTGTTCGCTATGGCTACACCTTC. Its protein is CASSTGTVRYGYTF.